This T cell receptor (beta chain) was captured by sequencing in a study of blood T cell repertoires in COVID-19. Study overall: Donors in the United States, Italy and Spain gave samples during acute or convalescent COVID-19. Sources were T cells, B-cell-depleted T cells, or PBMCs; the material itself was cDNA or gDNA.

The CDR3 contains 13 residues. Trimming removed 4 bases at V and 3 bases at J, with 7 bases between. Germline CDR1 reads LNHDA; CDR2 reads SQIVND (reference sequence). Per the authors' pipeline: Estimation of nucleated cell counts was performed using reference gene primer amplification. Using immunoSEQ multiplex PCR, the repertoire was profiled, and TCRdb retains in-frame clones only, with some absent. The V and J calls and the clone size are those of that table, but D and trimming were determined from the DNA. The sample lists tens of thousands of clones; about 89% were seen once. The chain recombines TRBV19 with TRBJ1-5; no clear D gene. The sample taken for sequencing was peripheral blood. This TCR derives from a man between 65 and 85 years old with active COVID-19. CDR3 loop: CASSSSDNQPQHF. The CDR3 bases are TGTGCCAGTAGTAGCAGCGACAATCAGCCCCAGCATTTT. The full variable domain, its missing parts supplied by reference TRBV19 and TRBJ1-5, is DGGITQSPKYLFRKEGQNVTLSCEQNLNHDAMYWYRQDPGQGLRLIYYSQIVNDFQKGDIAEGYSVSREKKESFPLTVTSAQKNPTAFYLCASSSSDNQPQHFGDGTRLSIL.